The following is a T cell receptor beta chain sequence with its context. The antigen is not known. Each of the donors was a healthy bone marrow donor. The data were taken from a study of cytomegalovirus exposure and HLA in healthy donors. Study-wide background: Among the roughly 370 genotyped donors, 70% to 85% were placed in the Caucasian-associated ancestry cluster.

The PCR ran on 60 Vbeta and 13 Jbeta primers. Profiling relied on immunoSEQ multiplex PCR, and the TCRdb table lists in-frame clones only, not all of them. The table lists over 40,000 clones, 75% to 80% of them singletons, with 2.5% to 3% in the top ten. Study-wide findings and caveats: A later analysis reportedly found that, within productive TCRs, an Asian-associated ancestry cluster had fewer N-insertions than the mean observed across the approximately 670 donors. Some TCR beta chains (over 150 of them) were listed as cytomegalovirus-associated.

Sequenced sample: PBMCs. The TCR originated in a woman aged 40 to 49 in good health and CMV-seropositive.

The CDR3 region has the DNA TGTGCCAGCAACGGCAGGATTAAAGAGACCCAGTACTTC. It codes for CASNGRIKETQYF. The rearrangement links TRBV28 to TRBJ2-5; no reliable D call. CDR3 length: 13 amino acids. V lost 7 bases and J lost 3, with 12 bases in between. CDR1 is MDHEN, CDR2 SYDVKM, per germline.